A single sample is the source of the 28 T cell receptor beta chains below, sequenced in a study of shared T cell receptors in the human thymus. Clones were sequenced by immunoSEQ multiplex PCR, and TCRdb holds only the in-frame ones, with some missing. The repertoire holds 600,000 or so clones, with 87% as singletons. Separately, the same data were catalogued under a study of human thymus T cells.

The sequenced material came from thymocytes. All receptors derive from a boy less than two years old with a congenital heart defect.

Regarding this clone: Other DNA sequences within the sample encode an identical CDR3. The chain recombines TRBV28 with TRBJ2-5; unclear D gene. V lost 2 bases to trimming and J lost 5 bases, with 6 bases between them. Per the germline V gene, CDR1 is MDHEN and CDR2 is SYDVKM. The CDR3 spans 12 residues. The CDR3 reads CASSLSPETQYF. In DNA form, the CDR3 reads TGTGCCAGCAGTTTAAGCCCGGAGACCCAGTACTTC.

The V gene is TRBV15, the J gene TRBJ2-5; D possibly corresponds to TRBD1 (6 bases). CDR3 length: 15 amino acids. V lost 5 bases, J lost 5 bases, and 18 bases lay in between. Germline CDR1 and CDR2: LNHNV and YYDKDF (reference sequence). This CDR3 is CATSAPGTPLETQYF. CDR3 sequence (DNA): TGTGCCACCAGCGCCCCCGGGACACCGTTGGAGACCCAGTACTTC.

The chain has TRBV19 and TRBJ2-6, with 9 positions matching TRBD1. The CDR3 covers 18 residues. V lost 7 bases to trimming and J lost 0 bases; unmatched junction nucleotides: 10. The V gene's germline CDR1 is LNHDA and CDR2 SQIVND (reference sequence). CDR3 protein: CASTDRTGVGSGANVLTF. The CDR3 region has the DNA TGTGCCAGTACTGACCGGACAGGGGTGGGCTCTGGGGCCAACGTCCTGACTTTC.

The chain has TRBV4-2 and TRBJ1-5, with 9 bases matching TRBD1. This CDR3 is 16 amino acids long. In germline, CDR1 is LGHNA, CDR2 YNFKEQ. V shed 4 bases, J shed 2 bases, and the junction held 6 bases outside the gene matches. The CDR3 DNA is TGTGCCAGCAGCCGCGACAGGGGGGGCGGCAATCAGCCCCAGCATTTT. It yields the protein CASSRDRGGGNQPQHF.

V is TRBV7-2 and J is TRBJ2-1, with 11 bases lining up with TRBD2. CDR1 and CDR2 (germline): SGHTA, FQGNSA. With V trimmed by 0 bases and J by 4 bases, 2 bases remained unmatched. This CDR3 is 16 amino acids long. As DNA, the CDR3 is TGTGCCAGCAGCTTAGCCGGGACTAGCGGATACAATGAGCAGTTCTTC. Translation: CASSLAGTSGYNEQFF.

The chain combines TRBV5-1 with TRBJ2-7; 8 positions agree with TRBD1. Looked up from germline, CDR1 is SGHRS and CDR2 is YFSETQ. The CDR3 consists of 16 residues. Germline trimming cut 4 bases from V and 5 bases from J; bases unmatched to any gene: 14. The CDR3 DNA is TGCGCCAGCAGCGAGGACGAGACAGGGGACCGAGACGAGCAGTACTTC. The encoded protein is CASSEDETGDRDEQYF.

This clone was counted a few times. The genes are TRBV5-1 and TRBJ1-1; 7 positions match TRBD1. CDR1 and CDR2 (germline): SGHRS, YFSETQ. The CDR3 loop spans 14 amino acids. J was trimmed by 4 bases and V by 4 bases; bases with no gene match: 7. CDR3 loop: CASSPSRGLTEAFF. The CDR3 bases are TGCGCCAGCAGCCCATCAAGGGGGCTCACTGAAGCTTTCTTT.

The genes are TRBV19 and TRBJ2-4, with a tentative D call TRBD1 (6 bases). CDR1 is LNHDA, CDR2 SQIVND, per germline (reference sequence). CDR3 size: 15 residues. The germline V and J ends were trimmed by 5 bases and 0 bases, with 11 bases remaining between them. CDR3 amino acids: CASSEGHIAKNIQYF. The CDR3 coding sequence is TGTGCCAGTAGTGAGGGACACATAGCCAAAAACATTCAGTACTTC.

The V call is TRBV29-1, the J call TRBJ2-3; tentative D call: TRBD1 (5 bases). The ends were cut back, 0 bases at V and 3 bases at J, with 10 bases in the middle. CDR3 length: 14 amino acids. Germline CDR1 and CDR2: SQVTM and ANQGSEA. The DNA of the CDR3 is TGCAGCGTTGAAGAAAGGCAGGGAACAGATACGCAGTATTTT. Protein product: CSVEERQGTDTQYF.

The V call is TRBV7-9, the J call TRBJ2-1; 10 bases are shared with TRBD1. V lost 7 bases, J lost 6 bases, and 3 bases stayed unmatched. CDR1 and CDR2 from the germline V gene are SEHNR and FQNEAQ (reference sequence). This CDR3 region has 13 residues. The CDR3 sequence is CASTGTGANEQFF. The CDR3 coding sequence is TGTGCCAGCACCGGGACAGGGGCCAATGAGCAGTTCTTC.

The rearrangement joins TRBV19 to TRBJ1-2, with a weak D call TRBD1 (6 bases). The CDR3 spans 14 residues. Germline-derived CDR1 and CDR2 are LNHDA and SQIVND (reference sequence). The V and J ends lost 0 bases and 12 bases respectively, with 17 bases between them. The CDR3 reads CASSIDRGQRSNTF. Written as DNA, the CDR3 is TGTGCCAGTAGTATAGATAGAGGACAGAGGAGCAACACCTTC.

V usage is TRBV27 and J usage is TRBJ2-1; 9 bases align to TRBD2. The junction had 10 bases not matched to a gene; V was cut back by 10 bases and J by 0 bases. CDR1 and CDR2 from the germline V gene are MNHEY and SMNVEV (reference sequence). CDR3 length: 16 residues. CDR3 nucleotides: TGTGCCACCACGGCGGGGGGGCGGGACTCCTACAATGAGCAGTTCTTC. Amino acid sequence: CATTAGGRDSYNEQFF.

The rearrangement joins TRBV6-5 to TRBJ1-1, with 7 bases that match TRBD1. Germline V gene lookup returns CDR1 MNHEY and CDR2 SVGAGI. Trimming at V came to 6 bases and at J to 1 base, leaving 2 bases not matched to a gene. This CDR3 is built from 13 residues. The CDR3 region is CASRGTENTEAFF. The CDR3 DNA sequence: TGTGCCAGCAGAGGGACAGAGAACACTGAAGCTTTCTTT.

The J gene is TRBJ2-1, the V gene TRBV7-9; maybe TRBD2 (6 bases). Germline assignment: CDR1 SEHNR and CDR2 FQNEAQ (reference sequence). The V gene lost 5 bases and the J gene lost 10 bases, with 15 bases spanning the gap. This CDR3 contains 13 residues. The CDR3 sequence is CASSDRDFPEQFF. The CDR3 nucleotides read TGTGCCAGCAGCGACCGGGACTTCCCGGAGCAGTTCTTC.

As regards this clone: The sample holds other DNA sequences that translate to the same CDR3. The CDR3 bases are TGTGCCAGCAGTGAGGAAACAGGGGGCTATGGCTACACCTTC. Residues: CASSEETGGYGYTF. The V call is TRBV2, the J call TRBJ1-2, with 8 nucleotides matching TRBD1. This CDR3 contains 14 residues. J was trimmed by 4 bases and V by 3 bases; bases with no gene match: 4. In germline, CDR1 is SNHLY, CDR2 FYNNEI.

This sequence joins TRBV7-4 and TRBJ2-2; TRBD2 matches at 13 bases. This CDR3 region has 19 residues. Looked up from germline, CDR1 is SGHVT and CDR2 is SQSDAQ. With V trimmed by 1 base and J by 4 bases, 9 bases remained unmatched. CDR3 coding DNA: TGTGCCAGCAGCTTAGTAGCCGGGACTAGCGGGAATGGCACCGGGGAGCTGTTTTTT. Translated, it gives CASSLVAGTSGNGTGELFF.

This clone appeared a single time. One junction end does not reproduce the germline sequence, and a read error may be involved. J is TRBJ1-5 and V is TRBV30; D call uncertain. From germline, CDR1 is GTSNPN and CDR2 SVGIG (reference sequence). The CDR3 extends over 16 amino acids. CDR3 nucleotide sequence: TGTGCCTGGAGTATCCGGGGTCCCTCCCCTAATCGGCCCCAGCATTTT. It specifies CAWSIRGPSPNRPQHF.

The chain has TRBV27 and TRBJ2-2; no definite D call. Per the germline V gene, CDR1 is MNHEY and CDR2 is SMNVEV (reference sequence). V dropped 2 bases and J dropped 3 bases, with 4 bases sitting between them. CDR3 length: 13 residues. In nucleotides, the CDR3 is TGTGCCAGCAGTTTACAATACACCGGGGAGCTGTTTTTT. The encoded protein is CASSLQYTGELFF.

V usage is TRBV30 and J usage is TRBJ2-1, with D perhaps matching TRBD1 (6 bases). The CDR3 extends over 16 amino acids. The germline V gene encodes CDR1 GTSNPN and CDR2 SVGIG (reference sequence). V was pared by 0 bases and J by 4 bases, with 16 bases between. The CDR3 sequence: CAWSVHRQGQYNEQFF. The CDR3 DNA sequence: TGTGCCTGGAGTGTACACAGACAAGGACAGTACAATGAGCAGTTCTTC.

CDR3 amino acids: CASTHYARTSTDTQYF. The CDR3 DNA sequence: TGTGCCAGCACCCATTACGCCCGGACTTCCACAGATACGCAGTATTTT. The V call is TRBV28, the J call TRBJ2-3; tentative D call: TRBD2 (5 bases). This CDR3 has 16 residues. Trimming stripped 7 bases from V and 2 bases from J, with 19 bases between. The germline gives CDR1 MDHEN, CDR2 SYDVKM.

The chain has TRBV25-1 and TRBJ2-2; D remains ambiguous. Trimming removed 3 bases from V and 0 bases from J, with 5 bases in between. The CDR3 contains 14 residues. CDR1 is MGHDK and CDR2 is SYGVNS in the germline V gene. CDR3 coding DNA: TGTGCCAGCAGTGAGCGGTCGAACACCGGGGAGCTGTTTTTT. Amino acid sequence: CASSERSNTGELFF.

On this clone itself: Other DNA variants within this sample encode the same CDR3. The chain uses TRBV4-3 and TRBJ1-5, with D perhaps matching TRBD1 (6 bases). CDR1 is LGHNA and CDR2 is YSLEER in the germline V gene. Trimming pared 4 bases from V and 6 bases from J, leaving 10 bases between. This CDR3 has 13 residues. This chain's CDR3 is CASSPGRGQPQHF. The CDR3 DNA reads TGCGCCAGCAGCCCGGGCAGGGGTCAGCCCCAGCATTTT.

V gene TRBV19 combines with J gene TRBJ1-1, with unresolved D. The CDR3 consists of 12 residues. Germline lookup yields CDR1 LNHDA and CDR2 SQIVND (reference sequence). Trimming cost V 7 bases and J 1 base, with 7 bases left between them. The CDR3 spells CASTRGNTEAFF. CDR3 in DNA: TGTGCCAGTACTCGGGGGAACACTGAAGCTTTCTTT. Variable domain in full (rest from reference TRBV19 and TRBJ1-1): DGGITQSPKYLFRKEGQNVTLSCEQNLNHDAMYWYRQDPGQGLRLIYYSQIVNDFQKGDIAEGYSVSREKKESFPLTVTSAQKNPTAFYLCASTRGNTEAFFGQGTRLTVV.

The chain couples TRBV7-9 to TRBJ2-3, with D maybe TRBD2 (6 bases). V was shortened by 1 base and J by 7 bases, with 18 bases between the two germline ends. CDR3 length: 16 residues. The germline V gene encodes CDR1 SEHNR and CDR2 FQNEAQ (reference sequence). The CDR3 loop is CASSLGHDGDSNTQYF. The CDR3 bases are TGTGCCAGCAGCTTAGGGCACGACGGGGACTCAAATACGCAGTATTTT. The full variable domain, rest sourced from reference TRBV7-9 and TRBJ2-3, is DTGVSQNPRHKITKRGQNVTFRCDPISEHNRLYWYRQTLGQGPEFLTYFQNEAQLEKSRLLSDRFSAERPKGSFSTLEIQRTEQGDSAMYLCASSLGHDGDSNTQYFGPGTRLTVL.

The chain couples TRBV30 to TRBJ2-1; possible D gene TRBD2, 6 bases. The V end was cut by 0 bases, the J end by 3 bases, with 15 bases between. This CDR3 region has 16 residues. Germline assignment: CDR1 GTSNPN and CDR2 SVGIG (reference sequence). In DNA form, the CDR3 reads TGTGCCTGGAGTGTACATTCGGGAGTGTACTACAATGAGCAGTTCTTC. Translating gives CAWSVHSGVYYNEQFF.

V usage is TRBV7-9 and J usage is TRBJ1-6, with D perhaps matching TRBD1 (5 bases). The length of the CDR3 is 13 residues. The germline CDR1 and CDR2 sequences are SEHNR and FQNEAQ (reference sequence). Trimming left V 5 bases short and J 5 bases short, with 7 bases between. The CDR3 coding sequence is TGTGCCAGCAGCCGGGGGGATAATTCACCCCTCCACTTT. Translation gives CASSRGDNSPLHF.

V usage is TRBV18 and J usage is TRBJ1-2, with 10 bases aligning to TRBD1. V was clipped by 1 base and J by 0 bases; unmatched bases: 5. The germline gives CDR1 KGHSH, CDR2 LQKENI. This CDR3 is 17 amino acids long. CDR3 sequence reads: CASSPLGTGAPNYGYTF. Written as DNA, the CDR3 is TGTGCCAGCTCACCACTTGGGACAGGGGCTCCTAACTATGGCTACACCTTC.

This sequence joins TRBV5-4 and TRBJ2-5, with 9 bases fitting TRBD2. This CDR3 region has 18 residues. Germline lookup yields CDR1 SGHNT and CDR2 YYREEE (reference sequence). V lost 3 bases, J lost 3 bases, and 15 bases stayed unmatched. The CDR3 reads CASSSARLSGRMKETQYF. The CDR3 bases are TGTGCCAGCAGCTCTGCGCGACTAAGCGGGAGGATGAAAGAGACCCAGTACTTC.